The source of this T cell receptor (beta chain) is a study of beta chain features in type 1 diabetes. This clone was seen at least ten times. Its matching antigen is unknown. V shed 0 bases and J shed 9 bases, with 12 bases lying between them. Germline CDR1 is SQVTM and CDR2 is ANQGSEA. The CDR3 is 13 residues long. The entirety of the isolated RNA underwent reverse transcription, so expressed TCRB transcripts were sequenced. Sequencing used immunoSEQ multiplex PCR; TCRdb keeps in-frame clones, though not all of them. The table lists roughly 150,000 clones, over 6% of them singletons. Overall study findings and caveats: The analysis here could not establish whether HLA type shapes TCRB rearrangement. There was a moderate but significant shortening of TCRB CDR3s in all four CD4+ subsets of Type 1 diabetes patients.

The receptor was isolated from a man aged 18 to 29 with type 1 diabetes. Sequenced material: central memory CD4+ T cells from blood. The chain uses TRBV29-1 and TRBJ2-1, with unresolved D. CDR3 bases: TGCAGCGTTGAAGAATCCGGGTCCGGTGAGCAGTTCTTC. Its protein is CSVEESGSGEQFF.